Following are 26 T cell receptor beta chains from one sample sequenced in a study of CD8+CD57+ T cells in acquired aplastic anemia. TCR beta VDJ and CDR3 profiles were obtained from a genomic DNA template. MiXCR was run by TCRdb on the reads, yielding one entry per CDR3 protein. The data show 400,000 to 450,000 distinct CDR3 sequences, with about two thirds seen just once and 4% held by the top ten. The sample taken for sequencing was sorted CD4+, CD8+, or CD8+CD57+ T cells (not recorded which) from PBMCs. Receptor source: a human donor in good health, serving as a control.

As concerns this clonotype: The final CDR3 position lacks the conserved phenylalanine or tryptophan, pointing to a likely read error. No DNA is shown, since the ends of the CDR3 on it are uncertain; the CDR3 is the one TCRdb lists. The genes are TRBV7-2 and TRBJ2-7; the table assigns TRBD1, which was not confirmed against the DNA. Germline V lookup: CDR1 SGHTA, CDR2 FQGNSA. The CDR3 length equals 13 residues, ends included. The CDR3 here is CASSPALLHAYDQ.

The CDR3 region is CSASTIGTHEQYF. The CDR3 region has the DNA TGCAGTGCTAGCACTATCGGGACACACGAGCAGTACTTC. The chain uses TRBV20-1 and TRBJ2-7, with D perhaps TRBD1 (6 bases). CDR1 is DFQATT, CDR2 SNEGSKA, per germline (reference sequence). CDR3 length: 13 amino acids. The germline V and J ends were trimmed by 3 bases and 5 bases, with 14 bases remaining between them.

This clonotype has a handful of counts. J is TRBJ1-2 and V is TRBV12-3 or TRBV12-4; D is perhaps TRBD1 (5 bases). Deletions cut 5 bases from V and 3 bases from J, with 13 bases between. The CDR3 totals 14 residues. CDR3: CASSDTGGDYGYTF. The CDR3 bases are TGTGCCAGCAGTGATACAGGTGGGGACTATGGCTACACCTTC.

This CDR3 reads CSAGRFGANVLTF. The CDR3 bases are TGCAGTGCTGGGCGATTCGGGGCCAACGTCCTGACTTTC. The chain joins TRBV20-1 to TRBJ2-6; no firm D call. Deletions cut 5 bases from V and 4 bases from J, with 9 bases between. The CDR3 runs 13 residues. CDR1 DFQATT and CDR2 SNEGSKA come from the germline V gene (reference sequence).

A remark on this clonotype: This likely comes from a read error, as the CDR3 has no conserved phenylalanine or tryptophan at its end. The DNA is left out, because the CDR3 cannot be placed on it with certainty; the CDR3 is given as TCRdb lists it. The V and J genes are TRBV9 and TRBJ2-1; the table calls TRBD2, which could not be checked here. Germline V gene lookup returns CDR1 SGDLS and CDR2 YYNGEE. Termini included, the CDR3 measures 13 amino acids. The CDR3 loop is CASSVVPKGRGEL.

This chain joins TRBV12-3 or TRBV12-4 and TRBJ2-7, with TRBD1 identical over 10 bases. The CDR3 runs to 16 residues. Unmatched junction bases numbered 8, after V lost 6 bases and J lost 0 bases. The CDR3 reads CASSQVGQGLSYEQYF. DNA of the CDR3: TGTGCCAGCAGCCAAGTGGGACAGGGGCTCTCCTACGAGCAGTACTTC.

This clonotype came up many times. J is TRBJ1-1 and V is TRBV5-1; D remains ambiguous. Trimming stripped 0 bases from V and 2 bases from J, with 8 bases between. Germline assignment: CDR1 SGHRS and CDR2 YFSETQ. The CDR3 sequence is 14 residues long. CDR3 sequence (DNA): TGCGCCAGCAGCTTGGTCCAACTAAACACTGAAGCTTTCTTT. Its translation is CASSLVQLNTEAFF.

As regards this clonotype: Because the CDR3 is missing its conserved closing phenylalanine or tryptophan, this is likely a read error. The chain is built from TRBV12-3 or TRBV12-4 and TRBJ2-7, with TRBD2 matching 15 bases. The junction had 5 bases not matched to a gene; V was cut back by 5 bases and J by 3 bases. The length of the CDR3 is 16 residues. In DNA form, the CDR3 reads TGTGCCAGCAGTCCGCGGACTAGCGGGGGGGACTACGAGCAGTACCTC. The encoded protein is CASSPRTSGGDYEQYL.

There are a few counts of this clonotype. The CDR3 region has the DNA TGTGCCAGCAGTGGAGCCGTTAGCACAGATACGCAGTATTTT. Translation gives CASSGAVSTDTQYF. The gene calls are TRBV11-2 and TRBJ2-3; D is unclear. This CDR3 contains 14 residues. The V end was cut by 6 bases, the J end by 0 bases, with 10 bases between. Looked up from germline, CDR1 is SGHAT and CDR2 is FQNNGV.

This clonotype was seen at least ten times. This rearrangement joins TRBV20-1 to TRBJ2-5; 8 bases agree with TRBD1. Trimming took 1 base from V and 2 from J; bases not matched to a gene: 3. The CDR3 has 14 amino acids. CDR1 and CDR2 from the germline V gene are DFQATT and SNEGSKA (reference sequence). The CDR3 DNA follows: TGCAGTGCTAGAGGCAGGGGGCAGCAAGAGACCCAGTACTTC. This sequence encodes CSARGRGQQETQYF.

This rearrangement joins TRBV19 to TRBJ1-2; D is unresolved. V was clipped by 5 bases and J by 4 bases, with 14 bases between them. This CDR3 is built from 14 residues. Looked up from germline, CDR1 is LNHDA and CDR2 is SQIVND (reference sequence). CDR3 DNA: TGTGCCAGTAGTCCAGCCTTCCCCGGCTATGGCTACACCTTC. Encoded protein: CASSPAFPGYGYTF. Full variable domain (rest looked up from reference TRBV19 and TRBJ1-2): DGGITQSPKYLFRKEGQNVTLSCEQNLNHDAMYWYRQDPGQGLRLIYYSQIVNDFQKGDIAEGYSVSREKKESFPLTVTSAQKNPTAFYLCASSPAFPGYGYTFGSGTRLTVV.

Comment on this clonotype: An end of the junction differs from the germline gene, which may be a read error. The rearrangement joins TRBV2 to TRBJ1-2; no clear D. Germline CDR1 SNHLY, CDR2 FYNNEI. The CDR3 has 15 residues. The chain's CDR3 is CASSRRSGITGELSF. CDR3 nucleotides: TGTGCCAGCAGCCGGCGGAGTGGCATCACCGGGGAGCTGTCTTTT.

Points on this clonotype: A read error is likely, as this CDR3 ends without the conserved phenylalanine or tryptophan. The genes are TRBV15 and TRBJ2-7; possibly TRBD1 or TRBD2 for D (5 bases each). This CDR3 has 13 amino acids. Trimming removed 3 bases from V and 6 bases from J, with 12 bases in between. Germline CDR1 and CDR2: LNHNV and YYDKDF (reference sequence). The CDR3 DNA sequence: TGTGCCACCAGCAGCGATCGGGGACGCGAGCAGTACCTC. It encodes CATSSDRGREQYL.

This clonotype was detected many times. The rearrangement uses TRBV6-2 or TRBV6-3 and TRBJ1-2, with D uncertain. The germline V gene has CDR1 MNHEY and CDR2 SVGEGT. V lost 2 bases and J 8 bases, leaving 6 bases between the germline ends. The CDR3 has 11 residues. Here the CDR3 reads CASSYQDGYTF. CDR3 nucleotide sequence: TGTGCCAGCAGTTACCAGGACGGCTACACCTTC.

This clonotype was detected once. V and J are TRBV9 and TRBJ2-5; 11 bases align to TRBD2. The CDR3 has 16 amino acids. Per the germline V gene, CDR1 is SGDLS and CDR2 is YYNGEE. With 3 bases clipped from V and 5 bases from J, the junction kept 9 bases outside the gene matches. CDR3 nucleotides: TGTGCCAGCAGCGCGACCCCACTAGCGGGGGTGGAGACCCAGTACTTC. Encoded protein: CASSATPLAGVETQYF.

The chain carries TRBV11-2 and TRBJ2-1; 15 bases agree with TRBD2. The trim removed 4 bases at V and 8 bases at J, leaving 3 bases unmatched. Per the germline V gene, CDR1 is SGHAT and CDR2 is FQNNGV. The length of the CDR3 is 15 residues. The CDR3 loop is CASSSGLAGGDEQFF. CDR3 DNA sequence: TGTGCCAGCAGCTCGGGACTAGCGGGGGGCGATGAGCAGTTCTTC.

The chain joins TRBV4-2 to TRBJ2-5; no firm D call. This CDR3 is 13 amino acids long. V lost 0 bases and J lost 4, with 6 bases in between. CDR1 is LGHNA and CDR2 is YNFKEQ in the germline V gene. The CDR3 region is CASSQDRVETQYF. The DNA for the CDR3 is TGTGCCAGCAGCCAAGATAGGGTAGAGACCCAGTACTTC.

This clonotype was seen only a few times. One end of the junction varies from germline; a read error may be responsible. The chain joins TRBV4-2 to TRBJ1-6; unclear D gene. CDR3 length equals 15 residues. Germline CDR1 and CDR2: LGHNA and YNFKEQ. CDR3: CASSKDTFGNSPLHF. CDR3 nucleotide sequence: TGTGCCAGCAGCAAAGACACTTTTGGGAATTCACCCCTCCACTTT.

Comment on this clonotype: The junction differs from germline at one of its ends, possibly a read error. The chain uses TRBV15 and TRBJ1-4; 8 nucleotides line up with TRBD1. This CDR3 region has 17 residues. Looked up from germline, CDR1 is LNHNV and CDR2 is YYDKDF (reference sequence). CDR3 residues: CATSRGNRGATNEKQFW. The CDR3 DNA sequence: TGTGCCACCAGCAGAGGAAACAGGGGGGCAACTAATGAAAAACAGTTTTGG.

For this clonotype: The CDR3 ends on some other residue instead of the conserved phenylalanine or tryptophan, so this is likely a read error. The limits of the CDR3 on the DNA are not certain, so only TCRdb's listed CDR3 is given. CDR3: CASSSAGRAETQY. V gene TRBV7-2 combines with J gene TRBJ1-2. Per the germline V gene, CDR1 is SGHTA and CDR2 is FQGNSA. Counting both end residues, the CDR3 totals 13 amino acids.

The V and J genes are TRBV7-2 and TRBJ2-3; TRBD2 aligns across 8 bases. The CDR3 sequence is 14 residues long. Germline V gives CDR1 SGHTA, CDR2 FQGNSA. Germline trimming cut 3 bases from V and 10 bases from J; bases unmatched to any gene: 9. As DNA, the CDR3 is TGTGCCAGCAGCTTTTGGTGCGGGGGGACACCGCAGTATTTT. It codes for CASSFWCGGTPQYF.

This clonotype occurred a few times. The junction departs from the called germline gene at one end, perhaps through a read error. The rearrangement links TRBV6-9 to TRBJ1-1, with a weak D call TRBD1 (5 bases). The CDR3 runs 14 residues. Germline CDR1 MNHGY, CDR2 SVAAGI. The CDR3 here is CATSDLPGGTEAFF. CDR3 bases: TGTGCCACCAGTGATTTGCCTGGGGGAACTGAAGCTTTCTTT.

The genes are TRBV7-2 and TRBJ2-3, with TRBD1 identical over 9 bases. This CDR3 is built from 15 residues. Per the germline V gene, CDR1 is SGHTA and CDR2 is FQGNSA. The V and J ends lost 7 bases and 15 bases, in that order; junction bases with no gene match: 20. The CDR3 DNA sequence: TGTGCCAGCAAAAGGACAGGGGCGAACACTGAAGCTTTCTATTTT. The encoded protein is CASKRTGANTEAFYF.

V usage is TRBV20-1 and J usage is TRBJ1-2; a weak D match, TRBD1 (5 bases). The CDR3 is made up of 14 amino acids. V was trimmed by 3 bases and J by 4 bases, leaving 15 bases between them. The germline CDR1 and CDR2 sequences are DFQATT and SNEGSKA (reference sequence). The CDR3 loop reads CSASHGRGFYGYTF. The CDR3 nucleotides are TGCAGTGCTAGTCACGGGAGGGGCTTCTATGGCTACACCTTC.

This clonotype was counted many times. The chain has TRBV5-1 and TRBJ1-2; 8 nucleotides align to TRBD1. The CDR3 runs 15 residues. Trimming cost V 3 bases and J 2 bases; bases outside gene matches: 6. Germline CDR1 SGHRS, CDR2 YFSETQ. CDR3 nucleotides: TGCGCCAGCAGCTCTTTCCAGGGGGCCAACTATGGCTACACCTTC. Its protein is CASSSFQGANYGYTF.

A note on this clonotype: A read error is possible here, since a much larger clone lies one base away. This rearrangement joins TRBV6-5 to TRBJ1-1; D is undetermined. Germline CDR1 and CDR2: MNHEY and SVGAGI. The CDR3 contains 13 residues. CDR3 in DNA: TGTGCCAGCAGTTATTCGTTTGGCACTGGAGCTTTCTTT. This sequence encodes CASSYSFGTGAFF.